This T cell receptor beta chain originates from a study of T-cell reconstitution after alpha-beta-depleted transplantation in children. This clonotype was counted at least ten times. Its specificity is unknown. The TCRbeta library incorporated unique molecular identifiers. TCRdb independently ran MiXCR on the PCR reads; one entry per CDR3 protein. The sample lists about 640,000 distinct CDR3 sequences, approximately 13% occurring once. Study-wide results and caveats: Recipient T cells and thymic progenitors that survived were the source of the high TCRbeta diversity seen at day 60 in some patients. At one year after transplant, newly produced T cells mostly accounted for T-cell counts and diversity. Alpha-beta T cells present about two months after transplant were reported to originate from several hundred expanded graft clones.

CDR3 length equals 15 residues. V was clipped by 2 bases and J by 0 bases, with 11 bases between them. Germline V gene lookup returns CDR1 SEHNR and CDR2 FQNEAQ (reference sequence). Specimen: PBMCs, mostly from graft donor cells, collected 360 days after TCRalphabeta/CD19-depleted stem cell transplant. The TCR sequence derives from a male patient younger than 18 who had a stem cell transplant for acute myeloid leukemia, so the T cells may come from the graft donor. The chain couples TRBV7-9 to TRBJ2-7; D not certain. The CDR3 coding sequence is TGTGCCAGCAGCTTAACTGTTTCGAGCTCCTACGAGCAGTACTTC. It encodes CASSLTVSSSYEQYF.